The rows below give T cell receptor beta chains drawn from one sample of a study of Tregs in tolerant kidney transplant recipients. Here immunoSEQ multiplex PCR was the method, and the copy in TCRdb shows in-frame clones only, minus some. There are around 230,000 clones in the sample; more than 65% occur only once, and around 0.64% lies in the top ten. The specimen was CD4+ T cells from blood. Receptor source: a human donor in good health. CDR3s include the opening cysteine and the closing phenylalanine or tryptophan. The order of the fields is D gene, J gene, V gene, clone size, CDR3 protein, CDR3 DNA. A D gene is named only where the DNA matches it firmly. Clone sizes are given selectively: once, few, many, or a class where the clone is expanded.

D gene: TRBD1
J gene: TRBJ1-1
V gene: TRBV6-5
clone size: NA
CDR3 protein: CASRPPGQKNTEAFF
CDR3 DNA: TGTGCCAGCAGACCCCCGGGACAGAAAAACACTGAAGCTTTCTTT

D gene: TRBD1
J gene: TRBJ2-7
V gene: TRBV5-1
clone size: few
CDR3 protein: CASSRIGQGYSYEQYF
CDR3 DNA: TGCGCCAGCAGCCGAATTGGACAGGGCTATTCCTACGAGCAGTACTTC

D gene: NA
J gene: TRBJ2-1
V gene: TRBV10-1
clone size: NA
CDR3 protein: CASSETVYNEQFF
CDR3 DNA: TGCGCCAGCAGTGAGACAGTCTACAATGAGCAGTTCTTC

D gene: NA
J gene: TRBJ2-3
V gene: TRBV29-1
clone size: NA
CDR3 protein: CSASGGIQGFGTDTQYF
CDR3 DNA: TGCAGCGCTTCCGGAGGGATACAGGGGTTCGGCACAGATACGCAGTATTTT

D gene: NA
J gene: TRBJ2-3
V gene: TRBV9
clone size: NA
CDR3 protein: CASSPKNADTQYF
CDR3 DNA: TGTGCCAGCAGCCCTAAAAACGCAGATACGCAGTATTTT

D gene: NA
J gene: TRBJ2-7
V gene: TRBV5-1
clone size: NA
CDR3 protein: CASRPRVDSYEQYF
CDR3 DNA: TGCGCCAGCAGACCCAGGGTTGACTCCTACGAGCAGTACTTC

D gene: TRBD2
J gene: TRBJ2-3
V gene: TRBV10-3
clone size: NA
CDR3 protein: CAIARGGTDTQYF
CDR3 DNA: TGTGCCATCGCACGGGGGGGCACAGATACGCAGTATTTT

D gene: NA
J gene: TRBJ2-1
V gene: TRBV27
clone size: NA
CDR3 protein: CASSLSHPRSSYNEQFF
CDR3 DNA: TGTGCCAGCAGTTTATCGCACCCCAGGAGCTCCTACAATGAGCAGTTCTTC

D gene: NA
J gene: TRBJ1-1
V gene: TRBV9
clone size: NA
CDR3 protein: CASSVGGLPNTEAFF
CDR3 DNA: TGTGCCAGCAGCGTAGGCGGACTGCCGAACACTGAAGCTTTCTTT

D gene: NA
J gene: TRBJ1-5
V gene: TRBV18
clone size: NA
CDR3 protein: CASSPRQTNQPQHF
CDR3 DNA: TGTGCCAGCTCACCACGGCAGACCAATCAGCCCCAGCATTTT

D gene: NA
J gene: TRBJ2-3
V gene: TRBV7-9
clone size: NA
CDR3 protein: CASSLTRRGQDTQYF
CDR3 DNA: TGTGCCAGCAGCTTAACAAGGAGGGGACAAGATACGCAGTATTTT

D gene: TRBD2
J gene: TRBJ2-1
V gene: TRBV6-1
clone size: once
CDR3 protein: CASMSGLAGNNEQFF
CDR3 DNA: TGTGCCAGCATGTCGGGACTAGCGGGGAACAATGAGCAGTTCTTC

D gene: TRBD1
J gene: TRBJ1-2
V gene: TRBV13
clone size: few
CDR3 protein: CASYHSGTALYGYTF
CDR3 DNA: TGTGCCAGCTACCACTCCGGGACAGCCCTATATGGCTACACCTTC

D gene: NA
J gene: TRBJ2-5
V gene: TRBV18
clone size: NA
CDR3 protein: CASSNQFVMGQETQYF
CDR3 DNA: TGTGCCAGCTCAAATCAGTTCGTGATGGGACAAGAGACCCAGTACTTC

D gene: NA
J gene: TRBJ1-3
V gene: TRBV20-1
clone size: NA
CDR3 protein: CSAVGGNTIYF
CDR3 DNA: TGCAGTGCGGTAGGAGGAAACACCATATATTTT

D gene: TRBD2
J gene: TRBJ2-3
V gene: TRBV5-1
clone size: NA
CDR3 protein: CASSLDPGSGGSRTDTQYF
CDR3 DNA: TGCGCCAGCAGCTTGGACCCTGGGAGCGGGGGGTCGCGCACAGATACGCAGTATTTT

D gene: TRBD1
J gene: TRBJ2-3
V gene: TRBV15
clone size: NA
CDR3 protein: CATSRRTGGQRDTQYF
CDR3 DNA: TGTGCCACCAGCAGACGAACAGGGGGGCAAAGAGATACGCAGTATTTT

D gene: NA
J gene: TRBJ2-1
V gene: TRBV29-1
clone size: NA
CDR3 protein: CSVDEGYQFF
CDR3 DNA: TGCAGCGTTGATGAAGGGTATCAGTTCTTC

D gene: TRBD2
J gene: TRBJ2-3
V gene: TRBV9
clone size: NA
CDR3 protein: CASSVLAGNTDTQYF
CDR3 DNA: TGTGCCAGCAGCGTCCTAGCGGGAAACACAGATACGCAGTATTTT

D gene: NA
J gene: TRBJ1-4
V gene: TRBV6-5
clone size: NA
CDR3 protein: CASGGTANEKLFF
CDR3 DNA: TGTGCCAGCGGCGGGACGGCAAATGAAAAACTGTTTTTT

D gene: NA
J gene: TRBJ1-6
V gene: TRBV6-6
clone size: NA
CDR3 protein: CASSPPMDNSPLHF
CDR3 DNA: TGTGCCAGCAGCCCACCAATGGATAATTCACCCCTCCACTTT

D gene: NA
J gene: TRBJ2-3
V gene: TRBV5-1
clone size: NA
CDR3 protein: CASSFDPRTDTQYF
CDR3 DNA: TGCGCCAGCAGCTTTGACCCCCGCACAGATACGCAGTATTTT

D gene: TRBD2
J gene: TRBJ2-5
V gene: TRBV28
clone size: NA
CDR3 protein: CASSSTIGSGTPNMGETQYF
CDR3 DNA: TGTGCCAGCAGTTCCACCATCGGTAGCGGGACTCCCAACATGGGAGAGACCCAGTACTTC

D gene: TRBD2
J gene: TRBJ2-1
V gene: TRBV6-6
clone size: NA
CDR3 protein: CASSYYVGGPDNEQFF
CDR3 DNA: TGTGCCAGCAGTTATTACGTGGGAGGGCCCGACAATGAGCAGTTCTTC

D gene: NA
J gene: TRBJ1-3
V gene: TRBV5-8
clone size: NA
CDR3 protein: CASSVGFFSGNTIYF
CDR3 DNA: TGTGCCAGCAGCGTTGGGTTCTTCTCTGGAAACACCATATATTTT

D gene: NA
J gene: TRBJ2-1
V gene: TRBV2
clone size: once
CDR3 protein: CASRARGSYNEQFF
CDR3 DNA: TGTGCCAGCAGGGCCCGTGGGTCCTACAATGAGCAGTTCTTC

D gene: NA
J gene: TRBJ2-2
V gene: TRBV19
clone size: NA
CDR3 protein: CASNSQGIFPGELFF
CDR3 DNA: TGTGCCAGTAATAGTCAGGGAATTTTCCCCGGGGAGCTGTTTTTT

D gene: NA
J gene: TRBJ2-2
V gene: TRBV9
clone size: NA
CDR3 protein: CASSVLTNTGELFF
CDR3 DNA: TGTGCCAGCAGCGTCCTGACGAACACCGGGGAGCTGTTTTTT

D gene: TRBD2
J gene: TRBJ2-1
V gene: TRBV10-3
clone size: NA
CDR3 protein: CAISSILQGLAETYNEQFF
CDR3 DNA: TGTGCCATCAGTTCGATATTACAAGGACTAGCGGAGACCTACAATGAGCAGTTCTTC

D gene: NA
J gene: TRBJ2-5
V gene: TRBV5-1
clone size: NA
CDR3 protein: CASSLAMYQETQYF
CDR3 DNA: TGCGCCAGCAGCTTGGCAATGTACCAAGAGACCCAGTACTTC

D gene: TRBD2
J gene: TRBJ2-7
V gene: TRBV6-4
clone size: NA
CDR3 protein: CASNPLRSGTIRHEQYF
CDR3 DNA: TGTGCCAGCAACCCCCTGCGGAGCGGGACTATACGCCACGAGCAGTACTTC

D gene: NA
J gene: TRBJ2-2
V gene: TRBV5-1
clone size: once
CDR3 protein: CASSPPGQQTGELFF
CDR3 DNA: TGCGCCAGCAGCCCCCCGGGACAACAAACCGGGGAGCTGTTTTTT

D gene: NA
J gene: TRBJ1-5
V gene: TRBV4-1
clone size: NA
CDR3 protein: CASSQGGVRNQPQHF
CDR3 DNA: TGCGCCAGCAGCCAAGGAGGTGTTCGTAATCAGCCCCAGCATTTT

D gene: NA
J gene: TRBJ1-1
V gene: TRBV9
clone size: few
CDR3 protein: CASSARGENTEAFF
CDR3 DNA: TGTGCCAGCAGCGCTCGGGGAGAGAACACTGAAGCTTTCTTT

D gene: TRBD1
J gene: TRBJ1-2
V gene: TRBV6-1
clone size: NA
CDR3 protein: CASSDRGQVYGYTF
CDR3 DNA: TGTGCCAGCAGTGACAGGGGACAGGTCTATGGCTACACCTTC

D gene: NA
J gene: TRBJ2-5
V gene: TRBV19
clone size: once
CDR3 protein: CASSMAVQETQYF
CDR3 DNA: TGTGCCAGTAGTATGGCAGTTCAAGAGACCCAGTACTTC

D gene: TRBD2
J gene: TRBJ2-1
V gene: TRBV4-2
clone size: NA
CDR3 protein: CASSQTSGRAFEQFF
CDR3 DNA: TGTGCCAGCAGCCAGACTAGCGGGAGGGCCTTTGAGCAGTTCTTC

D gene: NA
J gene: TRBJ2-2
V gene: TRBV4-1
clone size: NA
CDR3 protein: CASSKRQDPGLSYTGELFF
CDR3 DNA: TGCGCCAGCAGCAAACGACAGGACCCGGGTTTGTCCTACACCGGGGAGCTGTTTTTT

D gene: TRBD2
J gene: TRBJ2-2
V gene: TRBV7-2
clone size: NA
CDR3 protein: CASSLVPSGRYTGELFF
CDR3 DNA: TGTGCCAGCAGCTTAGTTCCCAGCGGGAGGTACACCGGGGAGCTGTTTTTT

D gene: TRBD1
J gene: TRBJ2-2
V gene: TRBV5-4
clone size: NA
CDR3 protein: CASSPRQGGNTGELFF
CDR3 DNA: TGTGCCAGCAGCCCAAGACAGGGGGGGAACACCGGGGAGCTGTTTTTT

D gene: TRBD1
J gene: TRBJ2-7
V gene: TRBV5-1
clone size: NA
CDR3 protein: CASRPGTGGNEQYF
CDR3 DNA: TGCGCCAGCAGACCCGGGACAGGGGGCAACGAGCAGTACTTC

D gene: TRBD1
J gene: TRBJ1-6
V gene: TRBV9
clone size: NA
CDR3 protein: CASSISGTVNNSPLHF
CDR3 DNA: TGTGCCAGCAGCATTAGTGGGACAGTGAATAATTCACCCCTCCACTTT

D gene: TRBD1
J gene: TRBJ1-5
V gene: TRBV2
clone size: NA
CDR3 protein: CASSGGQGVSNQPQHF
CDR3 DNA: TGTGCCAGCAGCGGAGGACAGGGGGTATCCAATCAGCCCCAGCATTTT

D gene: NA
J gene: TRBJ2-7
V gene: TRBV5-6
clone size: NA
CDR3 protein: CASGYFSYEQYF
CDR3 DNA: TGTGCCAGCGGTTACTTTTCCTACGAGCAGTACTTC

D gene: TRBD1
J gene: TRBJ2-7
V gene: TRBV18
clone size: NA
CDR3 protein: CASSKGQGGYEQYF
CDR3 DNA: TGTGCCAGCTCAAAGGGACAGGGTGGTTACGAGCAGTACTTC

D gene: TRBD1
J gene: TRBJ2-7
V gene: TRBV10-3
clone size: NA
CDR3 protein: CAISGGTGVPNEQYF
CDR3 DNA: TGTGCCATCAGTGGAGGGACAGGGGTTCCCAACGAGCAGTACTTC

D gene: TRBD1
J gene: TRBJ1-5
V gene: TRBV28
clone size: few
CDR3 protein: CASRGAGGRTNQPQHF
CDR3 DNA: TGTGCCAGCCGTGGGGCAGGGGGTCGCACTAATCAGCCCCAGCATTTT